This TCR beta chain was documented in a study of cytomegalovirus exposure and HLA in healthy donors. PCR primers comprised 60 Vbeta and 13 Jbeta primers. Clones were read by immunoSEQ multiplex PCR, and TCRdb kept only the in-frame ones, dropping some. Of approximately 88,000 clones listed, 77% are singletons. Details on this clone: Its target is unknown.

This CDR3 has 12 amino acids. CDR1 is MNHEY and CDR2 is SVGAGI in the germline V gene. The V end lost 5 bases, the J end lost 5 bases, and 9 bases lay between the germline ends. Findings of the study overall: As a later analysis showed, several of the most significant clusters appeared to be linked to common viral pathogens. In a later analysis, across HLA loci, associated TCR counts were highest for DRB1, lowest for HLA-C. With high specificity and sensitivity, the classifier reportedly diagnosed cytomegalovirus status. The productive fraction for most TCR beta V segments was about 87% or about 30% in an earlier analysis.

The J gene is TRBJ1-1, the V gene TRBV6-5; D is unresolved. The sample taken for sequencing was PBMCs. The origin of this receptor is a man between 50 and 59 years old in good health and CMV-seropositive. The DNA of the CDR3 is TGTGCCAGCAGTGTCGCCGAGACTGAAGCTTTCTTT. It translates to CASSVAETEAFF.